This entry lists 11 T cell receptor beta chains sequenced from one sample in a study of beta chain features in type 1 diabetes. Expressed TCRB transcripts got sequenced, as all isolated RNA was reverse transcribed. The protocol was immunoSEQ multiplex PCR, while the TCRdb copy is restricted to in-frame clones and leaves out a portion. The sample contains around 330,000 clones, about 10% of which appear only once. The sequenced sample consisted of naive CD4+ T cells from blood. These TCRs come from a woman in her 30s in good health.

The chain recombines TRBV7-3 with TRBJ2-7; 10 nucleotides agree with TRBD2. V trimming: 5 bases; J trimming: 5 bases; junction bases outside the gene matches: 12. This CDR3 is built from 16 residues. Germline lookup yields CDR1 SGHTA and CDR2 FQGTGA. The CDR3 spells CASSPQGLAFGDEQYF. DNA for the CDR3: TGTGCCAGCAGCCCGCAGGGACTAGCGTTTGGGGACGAGCAGTACTTC.

The genes are TRBV2 and TRBJ1-5; 8 nucleotides agree with TRBD1. The CDR3 has 15 residues. The V gene's germline CDR1 is SNHLY and CDR2 FYNNEI. The ends lost 6 bases at V and 1 base at J; junction bases unmatched: 5. CDR3 DNA: TGTGCCAGCAGGGGAAGACAGGGGAGCAATCAGCCCCAGCATTTT. It codes for CASRGRQGSNQPQHF. Looking up the rest from reference TRBV2 and TRBJ1-5 gives the full variable domain: EPEVTQTPSHQVTQMGQEVILRCVPISNHLYFYWYRQILGQKVEFLVSFYNNEISEKSEIFDDQFSVERPDGSNFTLKIRSTKLEDSAMYFCASRGRQGSNQPQHFGDGTRLSIL.

The V and J genes are TRBV11-2 and TRBJ1-2, with D tentatively TRBD1 (6 bases). Trimming removed 0 bases at V and 4 bases at J, with 6 bases between. CDR1 SGHAT and CDR2 FQNNGV come from the germline V gene. The CDR3 consists of 13 residues. CDR3 protein: CASSLEGGYGYTF. In DNA, the CDR3 is TGTGCCAGCAGCTTAGAAGGGGGCTATGGCTACACCTTC.

This clone was counted between two and nine times. The rearrangement uses TRBV10-3 and TRBJ2-3; D is uncertain. Germline-derived CDR1 and CDR2 are ENHRY and SYGVKD. This CDR3 is 14 amino acids long. Deletions cut 2 bases from V and 4 bases from J, with 10 bases between. Here the CDR3 DNA reads TGTGCCATCAGTGAGCCAAACCGGGCAGATACGCAGTATTTT. Amino acids: CAISEPNRADTQYF.

This clone has more than one count but fewer than ten. V gene TRBV9 combines with J gene TRBJ2-2, with a tentative D call TRBD2 (5 bases). CDR3 length equals 16 residues. The V and J ends lost 0 bases and 1 base respectively, with 10 bases between them. Per germline, CDR1 SGDLS and CDR2 YYNGEE. For the CDR3, the DNA is TGTGCCAGCAGCGTAGCTAGCAACCAGAACACCGGGGAGCTGTTTTTT. This gives the protein CASSVASNQNTGELFF.

This clone was seen a few times. The chain has TRBV29-1 and TRBJ1-1; perhaps TRBD1 as D (5 bases). CDR3 length equals 17 residues. Trimming left V 5 bases short and J 5 bases short, with 27 bases between. The germline gives CDR1 SQVTM, CDR2 ANQGSEA. The CDR3 DNA is TGCAGCGTTCCCCCTTCAGGGCGGAGGGAACAGAGGACTGAAGCTTTCTTT. Translated: CSVPPSGRREQRTEAFF.

This clone occurred a few times. This CDR3 is CASSYPGTYEQYF. In nucleotides, the CDR3 is TGTGCCAGCAGTTACCCCGGGACCTACGAGCAGTACTTC. J is TRBJ2-7 and V is TRBV6-5, with D possibly being TRBD2 (5 bases). The CDR3 is 13 amino acids. Germline CDR1 and CDR2: MNHEY and SVGAGI. The V end lost 2 bases, the J end lost 2 bases, and 7 bases lay between the germline ends.

This sequence joins TRBV27 and TRBJ2-3; 8 bases line up with TRBD1. The germline V gene encodes CDR1 MNHEY and CDR2 SMNVEV (reference sequence). This CDR3 is 15 amino acids long. V trimming: 6 bases; J trimming: 2 bases; junction bases outside the gene matches: 7. The CDR3 loop is CASRPTGGVTDTQYF. The CDR3 nucleotides are TGTGCCAGCAGACCCACAGGGGGTGTCACAGATACGCAGTATTTT.

V is TRBV19 and J is TRBJ2-2; D may be TRBD1 (5 bases). The V gene's germline CDR1 is LNHDA and CDR2 SQIVND (reference sequence). The length of the CDR3 is 15 residues. V dropped 3 bases and J dropped 2 bases, with 10 bases sitting between them. CDR3 protein: CASSIRTLNTGELFF. The CDR3 DNA follows: TGTGCCAGTAGTATTAGGACACTAAACACCGGGGAGCTGTTTTTT. Combining the CDR3 with reference TRBV19 and TRBJ2-2 gives the whole variable domain DGGITQSPKYLFRKEGQNVTLSCEQNLNHDAMYWYRQDPGQGLRLIYYSQIVNDFQKGDIAEGYSVSREKKESFPLTVTSAQKNPTAFYLCASSIRTLNTGELFFGEGSRLTVL.

This clone was detected only a few times. V usage is TRBV18 and J usage is TRBJ2-7, with D perhaps matching TRBD1 (6 bases). V lost 3 bases to trimming and J lost 2 bases, with 14 bases between them. CDR1 and CDR2 (germline): KGHSH, LQKENI. The CDR3 is 15 amino acids. In nucleotides, the CDR3 is TGTGCCAGCTCACCCCCAGGGGTTAGGGCCTACGAGCAGTACTTC. Its protein product is CASSPPGVRAYEQYF. Drawing the rest from reference TRBV18 and TRBJ2-7, the complete variable domain is NAGVMQNPRHLVRRRGQEARLRCSPMKGHSHVYWYRQLPEEGLKFMVYLQKENIIDESGMPKERFSAEFPKEGPSILRIQQVVRGDSAAYFCASSPPGVRAYEQYFGPGTRLTVT.

The chain uses TRBV28 and TRBJ2-7; 10 positions match TRBD1. J lost 6 bases, V lost 3 bases, and 8 bases had no gene match. Germline CDR1 is MDHEN and CDR2 is SYDVKM. The CDR3 length is 15 residues. This CDR3 is CASSLSGQGISEQYF. CDR3 coding DNA: TGTGCCAGCAGTTTGTCGGGACAGGGGATTTCCGAGCAGTACTTC. Full variable domain (outside the CDR3, taken from reference TRBV28 and TRBJ2-7): DVKVTQSSRYLVKRTGEKVFLECVQDMDHENMFWYRQDPGLGLRLIYFSYDVKMKEKGDIPEGYSVSREKKERFSLILESASTNQTSMYLCASSLSGQGISEQYFGPGTRLTVT.